Listed below are T cell receptor beta chains from one sample, sequenced in a study of shared clonotypes between healthy human individuals. Sequenced by immunoSEQ multiplex PCR; TCRdb stores in-frame clones only, minus some. The profile covers 950,000 to 1,100,000 clones, with 65% to 75% appearing a single time and roughly 1.5% taken by the ten largest. The sample consisted of memory CD4+ T cells sorted from blood. The origin of the receptors is a man younger than 30 in good health. Each CDR3 is given with its conserved first and last residue. D genes are given only for firm matches. Rows give clone size only sometimes, using once, few, many, or a class for an expanded clone.

>NA|NA|TRBV9|TRBJ2-1
CASSPTVSSYNEQFF
TGTGCCAGCAGCCCTACAGTATCATCCTACAATGAGCAGTTCTTC
>NA|NA|TRBV2|TRBJ1-6
CASRQGLNSPLHF
TGTGCCAGCAGACAGGGATTAAATTCACCCCTCCACTTT
>TRBD1|NA|TRBV19|TRBJ1-5
CASSGQGYQPQHF
TGTGCCAGTAGTGGACAGGGATATCAGCCCCAGCATTTT
>TRBD1|NA|TRBV5-1|TRBJ2-1
CASSRQGAGGNEQFF
TGCGCCAGCAGCCGACAGGGGGCAGGTGGCAATGAGCAGTTCTTC
>NA|NA|TRBV27|TRBJ1-6
CASSLSGLIGALHF
TGTGCCAGCAGTTTATCCGGCCTCATTGGGGCCCTCCACTTT
>TRBD2|NA|TRBV9|TRBJ2-1
CASSTGGSAYNEQFF
TGTGCCAGCTCCACGGGCGGGAGTGCCTACAATGAGCAGTTCTTC
>NA|NA|TRBV29-1|TRBJ1-2
CSVEEIRAGGYTF
TGCAGCGTTGAAGAAATTCGGGCGGGGGGCTACACCTTC
>TRBD1|NA|TRBV5-1|TRBJ1-4
CASSLSGQGNEKLFF
TGCGCCAGCAGCTTGTCCGGACAGGGGAATGAAAAACTGTTTTTT
>TRBD1|few|TRBV19|TRBJ1-5
CASTSRTGGANQPQHF
TGTGCCAGTACATCAAGGACAGGGGGCGCAAATCAGCCCCAGCATTTT
>NA|NA|TRBV6-5|TRBJ2-7
CASQAGEVYEQYF
TGTGCCAGCCAGGCAGGGGAGGTGTACGAGCAGTACTTC
>NA|many|TRBV30|TRBJ1-2
CAWSVERAYGYTF
TGTGCCTGGAGTGTGGAGAGGGCGTATGGCTACACCTTC
>NA|NA|TRBV9|TRBJ1-3
CASSDLGDSGNTIYF
TGTGCCAGCAGCGACCTGGGAGACTCTGGAAACACCATATATTTT
>NA|NA|TRBV23-1|TRBJ1-4
CASSQLVFRSKTQFEQKLFF
TGCGCCAGCAGTCAACTTGTTTTTAGGAGCAAAACCCAATTTGAGCAAAAACTGTTTTTT
>NA|NA|TRBV21-1|TRBJ2-3
CASSTLPGDPGGTQYF
TGTGCCAGCAGCACCCTCCCGGGGGACCCGGGGGGTACGCAGTATTTT
>NA|NA|TRBV4-3|TRBJ2-3
CASSQEGTGPDTQYF
TGCGCCAGCAGCCAAGAGGGAACAGGGCCAGATACGCAGTATTTT
>NA|few|TRBV2|TRBJ1-1
CASSRVMNTEAFF
TGTGCCAGTTCCCGGGTTATGAACACTGAAGCTTTCTTT
>NA|NA|TRBV7-2|TRBJ2-6
CASSFGGVGANVLTF
TGTGCCAGCAGCTTTGGGGGAGTTGGGGCCAACGTCCTGACTTTC
>NA|NA|TRBV6-1|TRBJ1-2
CASTSSGGGIHGYTF
TGTGCCAGCACCTCCTCTGGGGGGGGAATTCATGGCTACACCTTC
>NA|NA|TRBV7-9|TRBJ1-2
CASSLGPGAYGYTF
TGTGCCAGCAGCTTAGGTCCGGGGGCCTATGGCTACACCTTC
>TRBD2|few|TRBV7-2|TRBJ2-1
CASSPRTSETNEQFF
TGTGCCAGCAGCCCCCGGACTAGCGAAACCAATGAGCAGTTCTTC
>NA|NA|TRBV18|TRBJ2-2
CASSPQGIPNTGELFF
TGTGCCAGCTCACCACAGGGGATCCCGAACACCGGGGAGCTGTTTTTT
>NA|NA|TRBV19|TRBJ1-6
CASSIAGTSSPLHF
TGTGCCAGTAGTATTGCAGGGACCTCGAGTCCCCTCCACTTT
>NA|NA|TRBV5-1|TRBJ1-4
CASSLGGGPNEKLFF
TGCGCCAGCAGCTTGGGAGGAGGGCCTAATGAAAAACTGTTTTTT
>NA|many|TRBV30|TRBJ2-3
CAWKSADTQYF
TGTGCCTGGAAGTCGGCAGATACGCAGTATTTT
>NA|NA|TRBV25-1|TRBJ1-2
CASSESPGTYGYTF
TGTGCCAGCAGTGAATCCCCCGGGACTTATGGCTACACCTTC
>NA|NA|TRBV6-1|TRBJ1-3
CASSETDKWNTIYF
TGTGCCAGCAGTGAAACCGACAAATGGAACACCATATATTTT
>NA|once|TRBV5-6|TRBJ2-5
CASSLWGGPQETQYF
TGTGCCAGCAGCTTGTGGGGGGGCCCGCAAGAGACCCAGTACTTC
>NA|NA|TRBV5-1|TRBJ1-6
CASSERRDNSPLHF
TGCGCCAGCAGCGAGCGAAGGGATAATTCACCCCTCCACTTT
>NA|many|TRBV10-3|TRBJ2-7
CATGDGTYEQYF
TGTGCCACGGGGGACGGCACCTACGAGCAGTACTTC
>TRBD1|few|TRBV2|TRBJ1-1
CASPVPSGGHTEAFF
TGTGCCAGCCCCGTTCCTTCAGGGGGGCACACTGAAGCTTTCTTT
>TRBD1|NA|TRBV28|TRBJ1-1
CASLGQGNTEAFF
TGTGCCAGCTTGGGACAGGGGAACACTGAAGCTTTCTTT
>NA|NA|TRBV19|TRBJ2-4
CASSMGGPIQYF
TGTGCCAGTAGTATGGGCGGGCCAATTCAGTACTTC
>NA|NA|TRBV25-1|TRBJ1-2
CASSVTGLEAGGYTF
TGTGCCAGCAGCGTTACAGGCCTCGAAGCGGGGGGCTACACCTTC
>NA|few|TRBV18|TRBJ1-4
CASSPMTATEKLFF
TGTGCCAGCTCACCGATGACAGCTACTGAAAAACTGTTTTTT
>NA|NA|TRBV18|TRBJ2-7
CASSPGLPKNNYEQYF
TGTGCCAGCTCACCCGGACTCCCTAAAAACAATTACGAGCAGTACTTC
>NA|once|TRBV19|TRBJ1-2
CASSIKTTNYGYTF
TGTGCCAGTAGTATTAAGACCACTAACTATGGCTACACCTTC
>NA|NA|TRBV6-1|TRBJ2-7
CASSEAVIGITYEQYF
TGTGCCAGCAGTGAAGCTGTGATAGGAATAACCTACGAGCAGTACTTC
>TRBD1|NA|TRBV7-9|TRBJ2-2
CASSSPYRGNTGELFF
TGTGCCAGCAGCTCTCCGTACAGGGGGAACACCGGGGAGCTGTTTTTT
>NA|NA|TRBV6-5|TRBJ1-5
CASSYSSRGIQPQHF
TGTGCCAGCAGTTACTCGAGCAGGGGCATTCAGCCCCAGCATTTT
>NA|NA|TRBV9|TRBJ1-6
CASSVGGNSPLHF
TGTGCCAGCAGCGTAGGGGGGAATTCACCCCTCCACTTT
>TRBD1|NA|TRBV30|TRBJ1-3
CAWSPPYRGRGNTIYF
TGTGCCTGGAGTCCCCCCTACAGGGGCCGAGGAAACACCATATATTTT
>TRBD2|NA|TRBV27|TRBJ2-7
CASRKPGGSSYEQYF
TGTGCCAGCCGCAAGCCGGGAGGCAGCTCCTACGAGCAGTACTTC
>NA|NA|TRBV7-2|TRBJ2-5
CASSSGLPGAETQYF
TGTGCCAGCAGCTCGGGACTTCCGGGAGCAGAGACCCAGTACTTC
>NA|NA|TRBV18|TRBJ2-2
CASSQGQNTGELFF
TGTGCCAGCTCGCAGGGACAGAACACCGGGGAGCTGTTTTTT
>NA|NA|TRBV6-1|TRBJ2-5
CASSEVRDTGQETQYF
TGTGCCAGCAGTGAAGTCCGGGACACTGGGCAAGAGACCCAGTACTTC
>NA|NA|TRBV19|TRBJ2-5
CASRLNGQETQYF
TGTGCCAGCCGCCTAAACGGGCAAGAGACCCAGTACTTC
>NA|NA|TRBV18|TRBJ2-7
CASSLDGTQLQHF
TGTGCCAGCTCACTGGATGGGACACAACTACAGCACTTC
>TRBD1|NA|TRBV7-2|TRBJ2-2
CASSLKTGAGELFF
TGTGCCAGCAGCTTGAAAACAGGGGCCGGGGAGCTGTTTTTT
>TRBD2|NA|TRBV7-9|TRBJ2-1
CASSLDVSGSNEQFF
TGTGCCAGCAGCTTAGATGTCAGCGGGAGCAATGAGCAGTTCTTC
>TRBD2|NA|TRBV5-4|TRBJ2-3
CASSFGGGIDTQYF
TGTGCCAGCAGCTTTGGCGGGGGGATAGATACGCAGTATTTT
>NA|NA|TRBV6-5|TRBJ2-5
CASSYDGAYYQETQYF
TGTGCCAGCAGTTATGATGGGGCGTACTACCAAGAGACCCAGTACTTC
>NA|NA|TRBV14|TRBJ2-7
CASSHLGGSYEQYF
TGTGCCAGCAGCCACCTAGGGGGCTCCTACGAGCAGTACTTC
>NA|few|TRBV5-1|TRBJ2-7
CASSLSPGALSYEQYF
TGCGCCAGCAGCTTGAGCCCGGGAGCACTCTCCTACGAGCAGTACTTC
>NA|NA|TRBV7-8|TRBJ2-1
CASSLSWGLEQFF
TGTGCCAGCAGCTTATCTTGGGGGCTTGAGCAGTTCTTC
>TRBD1|NA|TRBV11-2|TRBJ1-2
CASSFTGQRYGYTF
TGTGCCAGCAGCTTCACGGGACAGCGTTATGGCTACACCTTC
>TRBD2|NA|TRBV10-3|TRBJ2-1
CAISDFGTSGRIDEQFF
TGTGCCATCAGTGACTTCGGGACTAGCGGGAGAATAGATGAGCAGTTCTTC
>NA|NA|TRBV7-2|TRBJ2-1
CASSLKGGGSSEQFF
TGTGCCAGCAGCTTAAAAGGGGGCGGGAGTTCTGAGCAGTTCTTC
>TRBD2|NA|TRBV15|TRBJ2-5
CATSRDPTSGSGVETQYF
TGTGCCACCAGCAGAGATCCCACTAGCGGGAGTGGGGTGGAGACCCAGTACTTC
>NA|NA|TRBV5-1|TRBJ2-5
CASSEEETQYF
TGCGCCAGCAGCGAAGAAGAGACCCAGTACTTC